Sequencing of this TCR beta chain was carried out in a study of beta chain features in type 1 diabetes. Study details: Patients looked much like healthy donors when it came to age, gender and cell yields.

Naive, central memory, regulatory and stem cell-like memory cells within the CD4+ compartment were sorted using CD45RO/CCR7/CD25/CD127/CD95/CD27. Purities over 95% were achieved in all sorted populations. This clone turned up a few times. All of the isolated RNA was reverse transcribed, so expressed TCRB transcripts were sequenced. Measured with immunoSEQ multiplex PCR; TCRdb has only the in-frame clones, and not every one. The sample has 300,000 to 450,000 clones; around 13% are singletons. V was shortened by 5 bases and J by 14 bases, with 25 bases between the two germline ends. From germline, CDR1 is SGHVS and CDR2 FQNEAQ. This CDR3 contains 15 residues.

The rearrangement uses TRBV7-8 and TRBJ2-1; tentatively, D is TRBD1 (7 bases). The specimen sequenced was naive CD4+ T cells from blood. The receptor's source is a man aged 18 to 30 in good health. CDR3 in amino acids: CASSARGAGDGWEFF. The CDR3 DNA reads as TGTGCCAGCAGCGCCAGGGGGGCAGGGGATGGCTGGGAGTTCTTC.